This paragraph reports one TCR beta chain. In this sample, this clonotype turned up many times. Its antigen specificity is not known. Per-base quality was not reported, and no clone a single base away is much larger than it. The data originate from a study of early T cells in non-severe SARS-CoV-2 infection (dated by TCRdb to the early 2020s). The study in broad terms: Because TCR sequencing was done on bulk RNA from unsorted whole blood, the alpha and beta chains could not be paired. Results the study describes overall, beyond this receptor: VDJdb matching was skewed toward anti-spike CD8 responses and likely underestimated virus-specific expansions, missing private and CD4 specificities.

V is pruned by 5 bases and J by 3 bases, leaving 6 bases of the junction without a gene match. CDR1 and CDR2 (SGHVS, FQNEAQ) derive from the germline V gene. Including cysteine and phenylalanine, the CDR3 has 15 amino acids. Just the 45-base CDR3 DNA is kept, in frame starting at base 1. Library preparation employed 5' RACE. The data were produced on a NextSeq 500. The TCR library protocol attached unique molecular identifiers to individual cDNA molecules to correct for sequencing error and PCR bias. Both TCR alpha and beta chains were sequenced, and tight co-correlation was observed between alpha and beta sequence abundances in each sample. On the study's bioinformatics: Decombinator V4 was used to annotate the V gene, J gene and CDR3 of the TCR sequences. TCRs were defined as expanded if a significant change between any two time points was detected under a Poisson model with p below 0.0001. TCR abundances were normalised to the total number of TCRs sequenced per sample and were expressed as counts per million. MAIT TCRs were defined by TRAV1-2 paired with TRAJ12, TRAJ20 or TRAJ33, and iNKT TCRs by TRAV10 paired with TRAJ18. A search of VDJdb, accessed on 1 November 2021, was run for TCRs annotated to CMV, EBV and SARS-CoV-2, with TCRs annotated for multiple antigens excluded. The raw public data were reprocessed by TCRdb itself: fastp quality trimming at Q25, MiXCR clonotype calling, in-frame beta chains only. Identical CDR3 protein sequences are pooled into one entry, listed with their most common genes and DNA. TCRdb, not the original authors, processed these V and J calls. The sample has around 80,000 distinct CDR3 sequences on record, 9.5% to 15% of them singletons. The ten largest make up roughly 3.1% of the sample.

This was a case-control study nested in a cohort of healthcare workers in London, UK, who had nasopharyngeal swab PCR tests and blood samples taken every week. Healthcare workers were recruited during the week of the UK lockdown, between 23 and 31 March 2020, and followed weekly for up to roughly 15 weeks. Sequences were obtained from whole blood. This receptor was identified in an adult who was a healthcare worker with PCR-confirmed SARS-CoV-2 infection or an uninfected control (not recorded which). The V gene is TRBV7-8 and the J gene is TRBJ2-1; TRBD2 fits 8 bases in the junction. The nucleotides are TGTGCCAGCAGCATAAGCGGGAGTGACTACAATGAGCAGTTCTTC. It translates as CASSISGSDYNEQFF.